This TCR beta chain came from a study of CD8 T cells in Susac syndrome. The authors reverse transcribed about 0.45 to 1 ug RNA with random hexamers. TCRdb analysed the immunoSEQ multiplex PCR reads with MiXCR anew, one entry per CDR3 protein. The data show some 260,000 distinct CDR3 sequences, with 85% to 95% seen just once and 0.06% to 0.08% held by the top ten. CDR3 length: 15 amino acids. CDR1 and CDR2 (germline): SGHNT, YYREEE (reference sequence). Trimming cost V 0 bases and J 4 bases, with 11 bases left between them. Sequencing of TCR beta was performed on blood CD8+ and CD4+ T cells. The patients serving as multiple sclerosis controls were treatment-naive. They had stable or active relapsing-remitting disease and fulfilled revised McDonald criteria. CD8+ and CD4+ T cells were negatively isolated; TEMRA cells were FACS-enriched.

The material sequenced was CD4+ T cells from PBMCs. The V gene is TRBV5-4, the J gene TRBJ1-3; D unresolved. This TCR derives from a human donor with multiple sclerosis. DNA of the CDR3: TGTGCCAGCAGCTTGGGACTAGGGAAGGGAAACACCATATATTTT. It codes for CASSLGLGKGNTIYF.